This paragraph reports one TCR beta chain. The antigen remains undetermined. This sample is part of a study of CD8+ T cells in alopecia areata. The germline V gene has CDR1 MNHEY and CDR2 SVGAGI. This CDR3 has 13 amino acids. V dropped 0 bases and J dropped 7 bases, with 7 bases sitting between them. Treatment: oral pan-JAK inhibitor, 5-10 mg twice daily. In alopecia areata patients, both lesional scalp punch biopsies and peripheral blood were collected. Study-level findings and limits: Scalp sample sequencing also detects resident alphabeta T cells of normal skin.

Reverse transcription of extracted RNA yielded cDNA, which provided the sequencing template. Sequenced by immunoSEQ multiplex PCR; TCRdb stores in-frame clones only, minus some. The sample includes 110,000 to 150,000 clones, roughly 80% of them seen just once. The chain has TRBV6-5 and TRBJ1-5; D uncertain. The receptor was derived from a human donor with alopecia areata. Source: CD8+ T cells sorted from blood, taken at week 4, from a patient treated with tofacitinib. The CDR3 nucleotides read TGTGCCAGCAGTTACTCGATAGGGCAGCCCCAGCATTTT. It is translated as CASSYSIGQPQHF.